This T cell receptor (beta chain) is drawn from a study of T cell responses to AZD1222 COVID-19 vaccine. Here immunoSEQ multiplex PCR was the method, and the copy in TCRdb shows in-frame clones only, minus some. The sample consists of 150,000 to 200,000 clones, around 92% of them appearing once. Germline V gene data show CDR1 as SGDLS and CDR2 as YYNGEE. Trimming shortened V by 0 bases and J by 2 bases, and 9 bases separated the two germline ends. There are 14 residues in the CDR3. Study results and limitations: Females made up more of the donors, who were largely white British, and clonal diversity may have come out too low.

As regards this clone: As yet, its antigen is unknown.

The source material was peripheral blood, sampled on day 0 of AZD1222 vaccination. This clonotype was sampled from an adult in good health. The V and J genes are TRBV9 and TRBJ2-7; possibly TRBD1 or TRBD2 for D (5 bases each). CDR3 region: CASSVAGRAYEQYF. CDR3 nucleotides: TGTGCCAGCAGCGTAGCAGGGAGAGCCTACGAGCAGTACTTC. Full variable domain (remainder filled in from reference TRBV9 and TRBJ2-7): DSGVTQTPKHLITATGQRVTLRCSPRSGDLSVYWYQQSLDQGLQFLIQYYNGEERAKGNILERFSAQQFPDLHSELNLSSLELGDSALYFCASSVAGRAYEQYFGPGTRLTVT.